One sample yielded the 29 T cell receptor beta chains listed below, sequenced in a study of tumor-infiltrating lymphocytes in primary liver carcinoma. TCR beta cDNA came from approximately 540 ng total RNA, primed with a constant-region primer. ARM-PCR was slightly modified, and three nested multiplex PCR rounds with it gave rise to the TCR beta libraries. TRBV1-TRBV30 forward primers paired with a C-beta reverse primer were used in the first two PCR rounds, which ran roughly 10 cycles each. TCRdb reanalysed the multiplex PCR reads using MiXCR and keeps one entry per CDR3 protein. The table has about 59,000 distinct CDR3 sequences, about three quarters seen once; the top ten hold just over 55%. The roughly 18-34 mg bulk tissue piece was not sorted before simultaneous RNA and DNA extraction. The sequenced material came from liver tumor tissue from sampling region 2. Subset specified: tumor region T2, inferior pole. These receptors were obtained from a man aged 40-55 years with primary liver carcinoma and hepatitis B virus infection.

In its sample, this clonotype was seen a few times. V usage is TRBV4-1 and J usage is TRBJ2-7; TRBD1 is a possible D gene (5 bases). In germline, CDR1 is MGHRA, CDR2 YSYEKL. The CDR3 spans 14 residues. Trimming removed 4 bases from V and 5 bases from J, with 15 bases in between. CDR3 sequence reads: CASSLLGVWDEQYF. The CDR3 nucleotides are TGCGCCAGCAGCCTCCTAGGGGTATGGGACGAGCAGTACTTC.

Of note for this clonotype: This may arise from a read error, as a much more abundant clone is one base away. The gene calls are TRBV24-1 and TRBJ2-1; D is uncertain. Germline V gene sequence: CDR1 KGHDR, CDR2 SFDVKD. The CDR3 is 16 amino acids. The CDR3 loop reads CATGDASGNSYNEQSF. The CDR3 nucleotides are TGTGCCACCGGGGATGCCTCAGGAAACTCCTACAATGAGCAGTCCTTC.

As regards this clonotype: As the CDR3 is not closed by the conserved phenylalanine or tryptophan, this likely results from a read error. The chain links TRBV5-1 to TRBJ2-1, with 10 bases matching TRBD2. Germline CDR1 is SGHRS and CDR2 is YFSETQ. This CDR3 spans 16 amino acids. The ends lost 1 base at V and 6 bases at J; junction bases unmatched: 7. CDR3 nucleotides: TGCGCCAGCAGCTTGACTTTAGCGGGAGGCGGCAATGAGCAGTTCTCC. This sequence encodes CASSLTLAGGGNEQFS.

With respect to this clonotype: A much more abundant neighbour one base away suggests this may be a read error. This sequence joins TRBV28 and TRBJ2-3; the match to TRBD1 covers 7 bases. The CDR3 runs 14 residues. With 7 bases clipped from V and 5 bases from J, the junction kept 9 bases outside the gene matches. Germline V CDR1 and CDR2: MDHEN, SYDVKM. The CDR3 DNA reads as TGTGCCAGCAATTTTTCACAGGGGTTAGATACGCAGTATTTT. Its protein is CASNFSQGLDTQYF. Based on the CDR3 plus reference TRBV28 and TRBJ2-3, the full variable domain is DVKVTQSSRYLVKRTGEKVFLECVQDMDHENMFWYRQDPGLGLRLIYFSYDVKMKEKGDIPEGYSVSREKKERFSLILESASTNQTSMYLCASNFSQGLDTQYFGPGTRLTVL.

Notes on this clonotype: At one end the junction does not follow the germline gene, possibly because of a read error. The chain carries TRBV29-1 and TRBJ2-3; TRBD1 is a possible D gene (6 bases). CDR1 is SQVTM, CDR2 ANQGSEA, per germline. The CDR3 contains 14 residues. In nucleotides, the CDR3 is TGCAGCGTTTCCGGGACATGGGCGTCAGATACGCAGTACTTT. Residues: CSVSGTWASDTQYF.

This clonotype showed up just a few times. At one end the junction does not follow the germline gene, possibly because of a read error. The V and J genes are TRBV11-3 and TRBJ2-1; D uncertain. The CDR3 runs to 12 residues. Germline loops: CDR1 SGHNT, CDR2 YENEEA. DNA for the CDR3: TGTGTCAGCAGCTTAAAAGCCAATGAGCAGTCCTTC. Amino acid sequence: CVSSLKANEQSF.

A remark on this clonotype: The junction departs from germline at one end; a sequencing error may be responsible. The chain combines TRBV11-3 with TRBJ2-7, with D possibly matching TRBD2 (6 bases). This CDR3 region has 12 residues. Germline values: CDR1 SGHNT, CDR2 YENEEA. This CDR3 is CASSSQCGEQHF. The CDR3, as DNA: TGTGCCAGCAGCTCCCAATGCGGGGAGCAGCACTTC.

This clonotype was found once. Compared with germline, one end of the junction differs, possibly owing to a read error. The CDR3 sequence: CVSSQDRSQNTEAFF. The CDR3 coding sequence is TGTGTCAGCAGCCAAGATAGGAGTCAGAACACTGAAGCTTTCTTT. The chain links TRBV4-2 to TRBJ1-1, with D hard to call. Germline loops: CDR1 LGHNA, CDR2 YNFKEQ. The CDR3 length is 15 residues.

Regarding this clonotype: A read error may account for a junction end that differs from germline. This chain joins TRBV11-2 and TRBJ1-1; D is uncertain. Germline lookup yields CDR1 SGHAT and CDR2 FQNNGV. CDR3 length: 13 residues. The CDR3 DNA follows: TGTGCCAGCAGCTTAGTAGAAAACACTGAAGCTATCTTC. Its protein is CASSLVENTEAIF.

V usage is TRBV4-1 and J usage is TRBJ2-5; D is ambiguous. This CDR3 spans 16 amino acids. Germline-derived CDR1 and CDR2 are MGHRA and YSYEKL. V lost 0 bases and J lost 5, with 16 bases in between. The chain's CDR3 is CASSQDFNPISETQYF. The DNA of the CDR3 is TGCGCCAGCAGCCAAGATTTTAACCCGATCTCGGAGACCCAGTACTTC.

The gene calls are TRBV10-3 and TRBJ2-5; D remains unclear. CDR3 size: 14 residues. V lost 6 bases, J lost 1 base, and 12 bases lay in between. Germline loops: CDR1 ENHRY, CDR2 SYGVKD. This CDR3 reads CAISPEKAQETQYF. The CDR3 DNA is TGTGCCATCAGCCCTGAGAAGGCCCAAGAGACCCAGTACTTC.

In this sample, this clonotype turned up a few times. This chain uses TRBV29-1 with TRBJ1-2, with 8 bases that match TRBD1. J gave up 5 bases and V 3 bases, and 2 bases lay outside the gene matches. Germline lookup yields CDR1 SQVTM and CDR2 ANQGSEA. The CDR3 consists of 12 residues. The CDR3 sequence: CSVDRQGYGYTF. CDR3 in DNA: TGCAGCGTTGATCGACAGGGGTATGGCTACACCTTC.

In regard to this clonotype: Germline and junction disagree at one end, which may indicate a read error. This chain links TRBV4-2 with TRBJ2-1, with a possible D match to TRBD2 (5 bases). This CDR3 contains 14 residues. Per the germline V gene, CDR1 is LGHNA and CDR2 is YNFKEQ. DNA of the CDR3: TGTACCAGCAGCCTAGGGAACAGCGGCAATGAGCAGTTCTTC. Translating it yields CTSSLGNSGNEQFF.

The rearrangement joins TRBV23-1 to TRBJ2-1; 7 nucleotides agree with TRBD1. TRBV23-1 is placed among ORFs of uncertain function. CDR3 length: 15 amino acids. J was trimmed by 12 bases and V by 7 bases; bases with no gene match: 18. The CDR3 DNA follows: TGCGCCAGCAAACAGGGGCGGGCGAGCGACCTTGGGCAGTTCTTC. It codes for CASKQGRASDLGQFF.

This clonotype was observed a handful of times. This rearrangement joins TRBV7-9 to TRBJ2-3; D may be TRBD1 (6 bases). Germline V gene sequence: CDR1 SEHNR, CDR2 FQNEAQ (reference sequence). With 4 bases removed from V and 4 bases from J, the gap between germline ends came to 12 bases. The CDR3 length is 14 residues. The CDR3 nucleotides are TGTGCCAGCAGCTCACCACAGGGTGCAGATACGCAGTATTTT. It translates to CASSSPQGADTQYF.

The rearrangement links TRBV29-1 to TRBJ2-5; a weak D match, TRBD1 (5 bases). This CDR3 region has 12 residues. Deletions cut 7 bases from V and 0 bases from J, with 9 bases between. CDR1 is SQVTM and CDR2 is ANQGSEA in the germline V gene. The CDR3 coding sequence is TGCAGCGGAGCGACAGACCAAGAGACCCAGTACTTC. Protein product: CSGATDQETQYF.

Remarks on this clonotype: Mismatch with germline at one junction end may stem from a read error. This sequence joins TRBV10-3 and TRBJ2-7, with D perhaps matching TRBD2 (5 bases). The CDR3 totals 11 residues. Germline V gives CDR1 ENHRY, CDR2 SYGVKD. Written as DNA, the CDR3 is TGTGCCACGTCCGAGGGAAACGAGCAGTGCTTT. This sequence encodes CATSEGNEQCF.

Worth noting for this clonotype: At one end the junction does not follow the germline gene, possibly because of a read error. This chain joins TRBV14 and TRBJ1-2, with no clear D. Germline CDR1 SGHDN, CDR2 FVKESK. This CDR3 has 17 amino acids. DNA of the CDR3: TGTGACAGCAGCCAACGATATCACCCTCAAGAGCGCTATGGCTACACATTC. Its translation: CDSSQRYHPQERYGYTF. Full variable domain (missing parts from reference TRBV14 and TRBJ1-2): EAGVTQFPSHSVIEKGQTVTLRCDPISGHDNLYWYRRVMGKEIKFLLHFVKESKQDESGMPNNRFLAERTGGTYSTLKVQPAELEDSGVYFCDSSQRYHPQERYGYTFGSGTRLTVV.

The sample holds one count of this clonotype. At one of its ends the junction is not consistent with the germline gene, which may arise from a read error. The rearrangement uses TRBV10-3 and TRBJ1-5; D is undetermined. The CDR3 length is 14 residues. The germline V gene has CDR1 ENHRY and CDR2 SYGVKD. The DNA of the CDR3 is TGTGTCATCCGTGAGTATGAGGGCGATCAACCCCAGCATTTT. Amino acid sequence: CVIREYEGDQPQHF.

The chain carries TRBV11-2 and TRBJ2-3; either TRBD1 or TRBD2 may fit D (6 bases each). Germline lookup yields CDR1 SGHAT and CDR2 FQNNGV. V was cut by 11 bases and J by 5 bases, with 20 bases left in between. The CDR3 loop spans 14 amino acids. The CDR3 nucleotides read TGTGCCGGAGGGACACGGGAGCCCGGAGATACGCAGTATTTT. Translated, it gives CAGGTREPGDTQYF.

Remarks on this clonotype: Likely a read error: the CDR3 ends without its conserved phenylalanine or tryptophan. This chain uses TRBV12-3 or TRBV12-4 with TRBJ1-2; 9 bases map to TRBD1. This CDR3 has 13 residues. The V gene end was trimmed by 6 bases and the J gene end by 3 bases; junction bases not matched to a gene: 2. CDR3 sequence reads: CASSRTGDYGYTI. DNA for the CDR3: TGTGCCAGCAGCAGGACAGGGGACTATGGCTACACCATC.

Note on this clonotype: Lacking the conserved final phenylalanine or tryptophan, this CDR3 likely reflects a read error. CDR3 in DNA: TGTACCAGCAGCTTGGTTGGACAGCGCAATTCACCCCTCCACCTT. Amino acids: CTSSLVGQRNSPLHL. The chain has TRBV5-6 and TRBJ1-6, with D tentatively TRBD1 (6 bases). The CDR3 totals 15 residues. CDR1 SGHDT and CDR2 YYEEEE come from the germline V gene.

Comments on this clonotype: Compared with germline, one end of the junction differs, possibly owing to a read error. This chain uses TRBV11-2 with TRBJ2-5; 8 bases agree with TRBD2. The CDR3 contains 16 residues. Germline V gives CDR1 SGHAT, CDR2 FQNNGV. The CDR3: CANNQTPGGGKETQHF. For the CDR3, the DNA is TGTGCCAACAACCAAACACCTGGCGGGGGGAAAGAGACCCAGCACTTC.

In regard to this clonotype: A much larger clone lies a single base off, so this may be a read error. J is TRBJ2-1 and V is TRBV4-1, with D possibly matching TRBD2 (5 bases). With 5 bases removed from V and 4 bases from J, the gap between germline ends came to 18 bases. Germline loops: CDR1 MGHRA, CDR2 YSYEKL. This CDR3 spans 16 amino acids. The CDR3 loop reads CASSYPSSPPYNEQFF. CDR3 DNA sequence: TGCGCCAGCAGCTACCCCTCTAGCCCCCCATACAATGAGCAGTTCTTC.

This clonotype was counted only a few times. Possible read error: a much larger clone is one base away. V and J are TRBV14 and TRBJ1-1; the D is unclear. The CDR3 has 15 residues. Germline V lookup: CDR1 SGHDN, CDR2 FVKESK. The CDR3 DNA reads TGTACCAGCAGCCCCAGACTTGGGGTAGGCACTGAAGCTTTCTTT. It encodes CTSSPRLGVGTEAFF.

This clonotype qualifies as medium-sized. The chain couples TRBV6-2 or TRBV6-3 to TRBJ1-5; perhaps TRBD1 as D (6 bases). V lost 4 bases and J lost 0, with 10 bases in between. This CDR3 has 15 amino acids. CDR1 and CDR2 (germline): MNHEY, SVGEGT. The CDR3 sequence is CASSLDSYSNQPQHF. CDR3 nucleotide sequence: TGTGCCAGCAGTTTGGACAGTTATAGCAATCAGCCCCAGCATTTT.

This clonotype was detected once. Relative to the germline gene, one junction end is altered; a read error may explain this. The CDR3 protein is CAGSQDSGGIPYEQYF. In DNA form, the CDR3 reads TGTGCCGGCAGCCAAGACTCGGGGGGTATTCCCTACGAGCAGTACTTC. The rearrangement uses TRBV4-2 and TRBJ2-7, with 7 bases aligning to TRBD2. Looked up from germline, CDR1 is LGHNA and CDR2 is YNFKEQ. The CDR3 sequence is 16 residues long.

This chain joins TRBV12-3 or TRBV12-4 and TRBJ2-7; 8 positions match TRBD1. V trimming: 3 bases; J trimming: 10 bases; junction bases outside the gene matches: 5. The CDR3 is 12 residues long. The CDR3 region is CASSFQGAVQYF. In DNA form, the CDR3 reads TGTGCCAGCAGTTTCCAGGGGGCGGTACAGTACTTC.

In regard to this clonotype: An end of the junction does not agree with germline; a read error may underlie this. The rearrangement uses TRBV11-2 and TRBJ2-5; possibly TRBD1 or TRBD2 for D (5 bases each). The CDR3 loop spans 16 amino acids. The germline gives CDR1 SGHAT, CDR2 FQNNGV. CDR3 sequence reads: CASNQTPGWGKETQNF. Written as DNA, the CDR3 is TGTGCCAGCAACCAAACTCCTGGTTGGGGGAAAGAGACCCAGAACTTC.